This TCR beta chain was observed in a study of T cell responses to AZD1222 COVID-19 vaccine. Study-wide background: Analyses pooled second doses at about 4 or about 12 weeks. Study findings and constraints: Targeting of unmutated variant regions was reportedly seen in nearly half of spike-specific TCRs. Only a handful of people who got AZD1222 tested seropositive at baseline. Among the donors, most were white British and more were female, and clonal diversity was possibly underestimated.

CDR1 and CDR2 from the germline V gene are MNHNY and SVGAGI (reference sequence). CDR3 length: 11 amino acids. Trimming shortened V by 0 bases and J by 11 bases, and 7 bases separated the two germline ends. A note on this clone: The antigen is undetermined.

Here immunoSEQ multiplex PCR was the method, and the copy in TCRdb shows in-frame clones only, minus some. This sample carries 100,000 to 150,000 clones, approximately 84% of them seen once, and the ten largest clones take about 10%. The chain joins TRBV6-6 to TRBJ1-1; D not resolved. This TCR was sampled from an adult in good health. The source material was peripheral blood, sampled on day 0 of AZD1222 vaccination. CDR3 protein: CASSYSSGAFF. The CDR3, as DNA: TGTGCCAGCAGTTACTCGAGTGGGGCTTTCTTT.